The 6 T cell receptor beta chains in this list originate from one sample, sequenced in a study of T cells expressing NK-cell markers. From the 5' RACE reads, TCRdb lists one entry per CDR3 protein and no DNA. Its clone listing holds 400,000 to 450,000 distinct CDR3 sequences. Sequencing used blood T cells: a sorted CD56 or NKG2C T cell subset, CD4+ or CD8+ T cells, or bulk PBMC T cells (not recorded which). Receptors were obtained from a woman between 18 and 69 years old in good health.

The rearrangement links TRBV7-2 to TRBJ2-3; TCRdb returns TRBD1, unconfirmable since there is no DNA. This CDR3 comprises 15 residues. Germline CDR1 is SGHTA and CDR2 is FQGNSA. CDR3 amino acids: CATPVRGQSTDTQYF.

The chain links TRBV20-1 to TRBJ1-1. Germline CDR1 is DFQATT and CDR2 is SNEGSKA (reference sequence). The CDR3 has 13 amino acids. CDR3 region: CSAEYASNTEAFF.

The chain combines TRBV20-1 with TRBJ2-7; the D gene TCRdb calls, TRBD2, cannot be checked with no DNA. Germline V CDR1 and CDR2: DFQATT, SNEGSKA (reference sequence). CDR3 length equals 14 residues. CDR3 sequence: CSALASGPTYEQYF.

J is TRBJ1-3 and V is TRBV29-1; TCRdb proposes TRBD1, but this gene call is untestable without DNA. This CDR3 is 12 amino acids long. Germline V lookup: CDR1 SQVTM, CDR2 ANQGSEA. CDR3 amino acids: CSFRGSGNTIYF.

The CDR3 sequence: CASSVDDREVFGYTF. This chain uses TRBV9 with TRBJ1-2; the D gene TCRdb calls, TRBD1, cannot be checked with no DNA. Germline V CDR1 and CDR2: SGDLS, YYNGEE. The CDR3 extends over 15 amino acids.

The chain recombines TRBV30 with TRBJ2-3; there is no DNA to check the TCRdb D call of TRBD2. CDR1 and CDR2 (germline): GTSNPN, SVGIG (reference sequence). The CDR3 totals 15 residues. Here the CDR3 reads CAWSGMASGTDTQYF.